Listed here are 22 T cell receptor beta chains from one sample, sequenced in a study of T cells after yellow fever vaccination. TCRdb passed the 5' RACE reads through MiXCR, listing each CDR3 protein once. Of hundreds of thousands of distinct CDR3 sequences listed, around a tenth are singletons. Here the sequenced sample was PBMCs, taken on the day of the first yellow fever vaccination. The receptors originated from a man between 18 and 29 years old who received the YFV17D yellow fever vaccine.

The chain has TRBV5-1 and TRBJ1-6; unclear D gene. Germline V gene sequence: CDR1 SGHRS, CDR2 YFSETQ. The CDR3 length is 13 residues. Trimming left V 3 bases short and J 9 bases short, with 10 bases between. The CDR3 reads CASSWSVGSPLHF. DNA of the CDR3: TGCGCCAGCAGCTGGAGCGTGGGTTCACCCCTCCACTTT.

The chain recombines TRBV4-1 with TRBJ2-1, with 10 positions matching TRBD1. Germline V lookup: CDR1 MGHRA, CDR2 YSYEKL. With 2 bases clipped from V and 3 bases from J, the junction kept 4 bases outside the gene matches. The CDR3 totals 16 residues. CDR3 bases: TGCGCCAGCAGCCAACCCCGGACAGGGGGCTACAATGAGCAGTTCTTC. As protein: CASSQPRTGGYNEQFF.

A few counts support this clonotype. The chain has TRBV5-1 and TRBJ2-7; D is unclear. The CDR3 covers 14 residues. The V gene's germline CDR1 is SGHRS and CDR2 YFSETQ. Trimming left V 4 bases short and J 0 bases short, with 11 bases between. The CDR3 region has the DNA TGCGCCAGCAGCAAGCAGACGGACTCCTACGAGCAGTACTTC. Translated: CASSKQTDSYEQYF.

V and J are TRBV18 and TRBJ2-1; TRBD2 aligns across 8 bases. Germline values: CDR1 KGHSH, CDR2 LQKENI. V was clipped by 5 bases and J by 3 bases; unmatched bases: 18. CDR3 length: 19 residues. DNA of the CDR3: TGTGCCAGCTCATCTTTCCAAATCAGGGGCCGGGGGGGCTACAATGAGCAGTTCTTC. Translating gives CASSSFQIRGRGGYNEQFF.

There are a few counts of this clonotype. The chain has TRBV5-5 and TRBJ2-5; TRBD1 matches at 10 bases. From germline, CDR1 is SGHKS and CDR2 YYEKEE (reference sequence). V shed 2 bases and J 4 bases; nucleotides not matched to a gene: 5. CDR3 size: 15 residues. CDR3 sequence reads: CASSFPGTGVETQYF. The CDR3 DNA sequence: TGTGCCAGCAGCTTTCCTGGGACAGGGGTAGAGACCCAGTACTTC.

This clonotype showed up just a few times. The chain joins TRBV6-2 or TRBV6-3 to TRBJ2-1; a weak D match, TRBD2 (5 bases). The CDR3 contains 15 residues. The germline V gene has CDR1 MNHEY and CDR2 SVGEGT. The germline V and J ends were trimmed by 2 bases and 0 bases, with 8 bases remaining between them. The CDR3 coding sequence is TGTGCCAGCAGTTACGAGGGAAGCTCCTACAATGAGCAGTTCTTC. Translation: CASSYEGSSYNEQFF.

This clonotype was found a few times. The chain employs TRBV11-1 and TRBJ2-3, with TRBD2 as a possible D gene (7 bases). V was pared by 5 bases and J by 7 bases, with 16 bases between. Germline CDR1 reads SGHAT; CDR2 reads FQDESV (reference sequence). CDR3 length equals 14 residues. The CDR3 here is CASSLTGGSNTQYF. The DNA for the CDR3 is TGTGCCAGCAGCCTAACGGGGGGCTCCAATACGCAGTATTTT. Full variable domain (outside the CDR3, taken from reference TRBV11-1 and TRBJ2-3): EAEVAQSPRYKITEKSQAVAFWCDPISGHATLYWYRQILGQGPELLVQFQDESVVDDSQLPKDRFSAERLKGVDSTLKIQPAELGDSAMYLCASSLTGGSNTQYFGPGTRLTVL.

The chain links TRBV5-8 to TRBJ2-6, with D perhaps TRBD1 (6 bases). In germline, CDR1 is SGHTS, CDR2 YDEGEE. V lost 4 bases and J lost 0, with 14 bases in between. There are 17 residues in the CDR3. CDR3 nucleotide sequence: TGTGCCAGCAGCCGAGGAACAGGGCTCTCTGGGGCCAACGTCCTGACTTTC. It translates to CASSRGTGLSGANVLTF.

This clonotype was seen at least ten times. Written as DNA, the CDR3 is TGCGCCAGCAGCCAAGTGGTTGTTGGACAGCCCCAGCATTTT. Its protein product is CASSQVVVGQPQHF. This rearrangement joins TRBV4-1 to TRBJ1-5, with D hard to call. Germline V lookup: CDR1 MGHRA, CDR2 YSYEKL. Trimming cost V 1 base and J 7 bases, with 11 bases left between them. The CDR3 totals 14 residues.

This chain uses TRBV11-3 with TRBJ2-1, with D unresolved. The germline gives CDR1 SGHNT, CDR2 YENEEA. Between the trimmed V and J ends, which lost 2 bases and 9 bases, there was a span of 20 bases. This CDR3 is built from 16 residues. CDR3 residues: CASSLSGQVTSGEQFF. Written as DNA, the CDR3 is TGTGCCAGCAGCTTATCCGGTCAGGTCACCTCGGGTGAGCAGTTCTTC.

This clonotype was seen only a few times. The rearrangement joins TRBV9 to TRBJ1-1; maybe TRBD1 (6 bases). CDR3 length: 14 residues. The ends were cut back, 4 bases at V and 0 bases at J, with 10 bases in the middle. CDR1 is SGDLS and CDR2 is YYNGEE in the germline V gene. This CDR3 is CASSKDSLNTEAFF. The CDR3 coding sequence is TGTGCCAGCAGCAAGGACAGCCTGAACACTGAAGCTTTCTTT.

The CDR3 protein is CAIRTGRDNYEQYF. DNA of the CDR3: TGTGCCATCAGGACAGGGAGGGACAACTACGAGCAGTACTTC. The chain recombines TRBV10-3 with TRBJ2-7, with D perhaps assigned TRBD1 or TRBD2 (7 bases each). The V end lost 6 bases, the J end lost 3 bases, and 15 bases lay between the germline ends. Per germline, CDR1 ENHRY and CDR2 SYGVKD. The CDR3 extends over 14 amino acids.

This clonotype was counted a single time. This may be a read error, as it is one base from a much larger clone. The chain links TRBV6-2 or TRBV6-3 to TRBJ2-3, with 9 bases that match TRBD2. Germline V lookup: CDR1 MNHEY, CDR2 SVGEGT. CDR3 length: 16 amino acids. The CDR3 DNA reads as TGTGCCAGCAGTTACCCTAGCGGGACCGTAGCAGATAGGCAGTATTTT. It translates to CASSYPSGTVADRQYF.

The chain couples TRBV7-3 to TRBJ2-2, with D perhaps TRBD1 or TRBD2 (7 bases each). Trimming cost V 5 bases and J 6 bases, with 19 bases left between them. This CDR3 is built from 16 residues. Germline loops: CDR1 SGHTA, CDR2 FQGTGA. CDR3 sequence: CASSPQGGRLSGELFF. DNA for the CDR3: TGTGCCAGCAGCCCCCAGGGGGGGCGTCTTTCCGGGGAGCTGTTTTTT.

The CDR3 reads CASSPGDFSYGYTF. DNA of the CDR3: TGCGCCAGCAGCCCTGGAGATTTTTCCTATGGCTACACCTTC. The chain has TRBV5-1 and TRBJ1-2, with unresolved D. V was cut by 4 bases and J by 4 bases, with 14 bases left in between. From germline, CDR1 is SGHRS and CDR2 YFSETQ. CDR3 length: 14 residues.

CDR3 in DNA: TGTGCCAGCAGTTACCGGGACTCTGGGTACGAGCAGTACTTC. Translation gives CASSYRDSGYEQYF. The rearrangement links TRBV6-2 or TRBV6-3 to TRBJ2-7; tentative D call: TRBD2 (6 bases). This CDR3 has 14 residues. From germline, CDR1 is MNHEY and CDR2 SVGEGT. Between the trimmed V and J ends, which lost 2 bases and 4 bases, there was a span of 12 bases.

In this sample, this clonotype turned up many times. The chain links TRBV11-2 to TRBJ2-7; unclear D gene. The CDR3 length is 12 residues. V gave up 4 bases and J gave up 6 bases, with 10 bases separating them. Germline V lookup: CDR1 SGHAT, CDR2 FQNNGV. The CDR3 reads CASSYWDLEQYV. As DNA, the CDR3 is TGTGCCAGCAGCTATTGGGATCTCGAGCAGTACGTC.

This sequence joins TRBV7-9 and TRBJ1-6; 7 bases are a match to TRBD1. Germline CDR1 reads SEHNR; CDR2 reads FQNEAQ (reference sequence). This CDR3 region has 16 residues. The ends lost 2 bases at V and 10 bases at J; junction bases unmatched: 11. The DNA of the CDR3 is TGTGCCAGCAGCTTAAGCCCGACAGGGAGGCCATCACCCCTCCACTTT. Its translation is CASSLSPTGRPSPLHF. The full variable domain, completed using reference TRBV7-9 and TRBJ1-6, is DTGVSQNPRHKITKRGQNVTFRCDPISEHNRLYWYRQTLGQGPEFLTYFQNEAQLEKSRLLSDRFSAERPKGSFSTLEIQRTEQGDSAMYLCASSLSPTGRPSPLHFGNGTRLTVT.

This clonotype showed up many times. This chain links TRBV7-2 with TRBJ1-6; D perhaps matches TRBD1 (6 bases). This CDR3 is built from 15 residues. Per germline, CDR1 SGHTA and CDR2 FQGNSA. V lost 7 bases and J lost 7, with 17 bases in between. The chain's CDR3 is CASMPPGHPNSPLHF. For the CDR3, the DNA is TGTGCCAGCATGCCCCCGGGACATCCCAATTCACCCCTCCACTTT.

The rearrangement links TRBV12-3 or TRBV12-4 to TRBJ2-2, with D possibly matching TRBD1 (6 bases). V was clipped by 1 base and J by 6 bases, with 9 bases between them. CDR3 length: 14 residues. The CDR3, as DNA: TGTGCCAGCAGTTTAGAAGGGGGAGCCGGGGAGCTGTTTTTT. Translated, it gives CASSLEGGAGELFF.

As for this clonotype: One end of the junction is discordant with germline, which a read error may explain. The V call is TRBV20-1, the J call TRBJ2-2, with 11 nucleotides matching TRBD2. The germline V gene encodes CDR1 DFQATT and CDR2 SNEGSKA (reference sequence). The CDR3 covers 16 residues. CDR3 sequence (DNA): TGCTGTGCCCTCCCGACTAGCGGGGTGAACACCGGGGAGCTGTTTTTT. Protein sequence: CCALPTSGVNTGELFF.

In its sample, this clonotype was seen a few times. The chain carries TRBV6-2 or TRBV6-3 and TRBJ2-2, with TRBD1 matching 8 bases. Losses at the gene ends were 6 bases for V and 0 bases for J; bases not matched to a gene: 9. Germline V lookup: CDR1 MNHEY, CDR2 SVGEGT. The CDR3 contains 17 residues. Here the CDR3 DNA reads TGTGCCAGCAGACCGGACAGGGCCCCCGCGAACACCGGGGAGCTGTTTTTT. Translated: CASRPDRAPANTGELFF.